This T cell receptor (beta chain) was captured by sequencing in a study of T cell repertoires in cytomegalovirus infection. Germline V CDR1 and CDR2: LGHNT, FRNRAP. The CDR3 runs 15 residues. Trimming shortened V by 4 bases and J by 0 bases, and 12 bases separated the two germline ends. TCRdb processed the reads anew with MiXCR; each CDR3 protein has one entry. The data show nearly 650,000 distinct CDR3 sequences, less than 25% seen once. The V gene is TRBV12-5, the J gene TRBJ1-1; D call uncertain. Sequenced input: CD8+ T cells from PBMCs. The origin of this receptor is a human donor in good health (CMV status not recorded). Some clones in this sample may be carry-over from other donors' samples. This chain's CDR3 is CASGSPGGLNTEAFF. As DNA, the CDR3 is TGTGCTAGTGGTTCCCCGGGAGGGTTGAACACTGAAGCTTTCTTT. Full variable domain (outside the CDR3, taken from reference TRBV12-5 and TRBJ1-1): DARVTQTPRHKVTEMGQEVTMRCQPILGHNTVFWYRQTMMQGLELLAYFRNRAPLDDSGMPKDRFSAEMPDATLATLKIQPSEPRDSAVYFCASGSPGGLNTEAFFGQGTRLTVV.